This TCR beta chain was sequenced during a study of Graves' ophthalmopathy and Graves' hyperthyroidism. This clonotype was counted many times. What it binds is unknown. Amplification from RNA transcripts yielded the TCR beta CDR3 regions. RT-PCR with HTBI primers came first, then second-round multiplex PCR. Using its own MiXCR run on the multiplex PCR reads, TCRdb lists one record per CDR3 protein. The sample has about 160,000 distinct CDR3 sequences, about 40% seen once; the top ten hold under 6.5%. Broader study findings: With over 85% sensitivity and 70% to 82% specificity, a 13-signature model separated ophthalmopathy from stable hyperthyroidism. Blood also harbored most expanded thyroid clonotypes above 0.001 frequency.

The CDR3 is 16 amino acids. Trimming took 1 base from V and 0 from J; bases not matched to a gene: 2. Germline-derived CDR1 and CDR2 are SGHTA and FQGNSA. This chain links TRBV7-2 with TRBJ2-5, with 10 bases fitting TRBD1. Sequenced sample: peripheral blood. This TCR derives from a woman in her forties with Graves' ophthalmopathy. This CDR3 is CASSLGDRGNQETQYF. The DNA for the CDR3 is TGTGCCAGCAGCTTAGGGGACAGGGGCAACCAAGAGACCCAGTACTTC.